These 25 T cell receptor beta chains originate from one sample sequenced in a study of T cell repertoires and Cas9 in healthy adults. Using immunoSEQ multiplex PCR, the repertoire was profiled, and TCRdb retains in-frame clones only, with some absent. The table lists 20,000 to 25,000 clones, 90% of them singletons. Sequenced sample: CD4+ effector T cells (CD127+, CD25-, CD137-, CD154-) from PBMCs; culture status not recorded. The receptors stem from a human donor in good health.

This clone was observed once. The chain carries TRBV4-1 and TRBJ1-5, with TRBD1 identical over 10 bases. This CDR3 is built from 17 residues. V dropped 2 bases and J dropped 4; count of bases not matched to a gene: 8. Germline loops: CDR1 MGHRA, CDR2 YSYEKL. CDR3 region: CASSQLGQGPGNQPQHF. The CDR3 DNA sequence: TGCGCCAGCAGCCAATTGGGACAGGGGCCGGGAAATCAGCCCCAGCATTTT.

This chain joins TRBV7-2 and TRBJ2-1; 9 bases agree with TRBD2. Germline CDR1 and CDR2: SGHTA and FQGNSA. The J segment lost 2 bases and the V segment lost 6 bases, leaving 11 bases of the junction unmatched. CDR3 length: 17 residues. CDR3 nucleotide sequence: TGTGCCAGCAGTCAACAGAGCGGGGGGCCCCCCTACAATGAGCAGTTCTTC. Protein product: CASSQQSGGPPYNEQFF.

V gene TRBV6-5 combines with J gene TRBJ2-7; D possibly corresponds to TRBD2 (6 bases). Per germline, CDR1 MNHEY and CDR2 SVGAGI. Trimming pared 8 bases from V and 1 base from J, leaving 15 bases between. The CDR3 runs to 14 residues. The CDR3 reads CASCPGGTSYEQYF. The DNA of the CDR3 is TGTGCCAGCTGCCCGGGTGGGACTTCCTACGAGCAGTACTTC.

The rearrangement joins TRBV6-5 to TRBJ2-7, with TRBD1 matching 8 bases. Germline values: CDR1 MNHEY, CDR2 SVGAGI. V dropped 0 bases and J dropped 7; count of bases not matched to a gene: 8. CDR3 length: 15 residues. CDR3 loop: CASSYSSGQGWEQYF. The CDR3 coding sequence is TGTGCCAGCAGTTACTCCTCCGGACAGGGCTGGGAGCAGTACTTC.

The genes are TRBV6-4 and TRBJ1-5, with 10 bases fitting TRBD1. There are 16 residues in the CDR3. The V and J ends lost 8 bases and 4 bases, in that order; junction bases with no gene match: 11. CDR1 MRHNA and CDR2 SNTAGT come from the germline V gene. In nucleotides, the CDR3 is TGTGCCAGCCCTCCCTGCGGGACAGGGGAAAATCAGCCCCAGCATTTT. Protein product: CASPPCGTGENQPQHF.

This chain joins TRBV7-9 and TRBJ2-3, with a weak D call TRBD1 (5 bases). The V end lost 1 base, the J end lost 2 bases, and 10 bases lay between the germline ends. The germline V gene encodes CDR1 SEHNR and CDR2 FQNEAQ (reference sequence). The CDR3 length is 15 residues. The CDR3 spells CASSLDRRITDTQYF. In nucleotides, the CDR3 is TGTGCCAGCAGCTTAGACAGGCGAATCACAGATACGCAGTATTTT.

Details on this clone: Other DNA sequences of this sample code for an identical CDR3. This chain's CDR3 is CASSYSENTEAFF. CDR3 bases: TGTGCCAGCAGTTACTCCGAGAACACTGAAGCTTTCTTT. V is TRBV6-6 and J is TRBJ1-1; D unclear. V dropped 0 bases and J dropped 1 base, with 3 bases sitting between them. This CDR3 has 13 amino acids. The germline V gene has CDR1 MNHNY and CDR2 SVGAGI (reference sequence).

This clone was observed once. This rearrangement joins TRBV5-1 to TRBJ1-6; TRBD1 is a possible D gene (6 bases). Trimming pared 0 bases from V and 9 bases from J, leaving 13 bases between. The CDR3 loop spans 15 amino acids. From germline, CDR1 is SGHRS and CDR2 YFSETQ. The CDR3: CASSLGAGVISPLHF. DNA of the CDR3: TGCGCCAGCAGCTTGGGGGCAGGGGTTATTTCACCCCTCCACTTT.

This chain links TRBV9 with TRBJ2-5; the match to TRBD2 covers 8 bases. The CDR3 totals 15 residues. J was trimmed by 2 bases and V by 3 bases; bases with no gene match: 6. Looked up from germline, CDR1 is SGDLS and CDR2 is YYNGEE. The CDR3 DNA reads as TGTGCCAGCAGCGGTATAGCGGGGCCGCAAGAGACCCAGTACTTC. Encoded protein: CASSGIAGPQETQYF.

The V and J genes are TRBV6-5 and TRBJ2-2, with 7 bases matching TRBD1. The CDR3 is 16 residues long. Germline V gene data show CDR1 as MNHEY and CDR2 as SVGAGI. The V and J ends lost 0 bases and 2 bases, in that order; junction bases with no gene match: 3. The CDR3 reads CASSYSRQGNTGELFF. Here the CDR3 DNA reads TGTGCCAGCAGTTACTCGAGACAGGGCAACACCGGGGAGCTGTTTTTT.

The V call is TRBV5-5, the J call TRBJ1-6; D gene uncertain. Germline V gene sequence: CDR1 SGHKS, CDR2 YYEKEE (reference sequence). V lost 4 bases to trimming and J lost 13 bases, with 18 bases between them. The CDR3 totals 14 residues. The CDR3 loop reads CASSLLRDSSPLHF. CDR3 nucleotides: TGTGCCAGCAGCCTGTTGAGGGATAGTTCGCCCCTCCACTTT.

This clone was seen only once. The chain uses TRBV10-2 and TRBJ1-1, with 7 bases lining up with TRBD1. The CDR3 runs to 16 residues. The V gene's germline CDR1 is WSHSY and CDR2 SAAADI. The trim removed 2 bases at V and 5 bases at J, leaving 11 bases unmatched. The chain's CDR3 is CASSENLGSGGTEAFF. The DNA for the CDR3 is TGCGCCAGCAGTGAGAACCTAGGGTCAGGGGGAACTGAAGCTTTCTTT.

The rearrangement links TRBV5-1 to TRBJ2-7; a possible D gene is TRBD1 (5 bases). The CDR3 runs 15 residues. Germline V gives CDR1 SGHRS, CDR2 YFSETQ. V was trimmed by 2 bases and J by 0 bases, leaving 12 bases between them. CDR3 in amino acids: CASSFDSLHSYEQYF. The CDR3 DNA follows: TGCGCCAGCAGCTTCGACAGTCTCCACTCCTACGAGCAGTACTTC.

The chain combines TRBV6-6 with TRBJ2-1; D might be TRBD2 (5 bases). The CDR3 has 15 amino acids. Germline V CDR1 and CDR2: MNHNY, SVGAGI (reference sequence). The V end lost 0 bases, the J end lost 5 bases, and 11 bases lay between the germline ends. CDR3 sequence: CASSYSGERDNEQFF. The DNA of the CDR3 is TGTGCCAGCAGTTACTCCGGGGAGCGCGACAATGAGCAGTTCTTC.

The J gene is TRBJ2-7, the V gene TRBV29-1; TRBD1 matches at 9 bases. This CDR3 is 13 amino acids long. CDR1 and CDR2 (germline): SQVTM, ANQGSEA. V gave up 5 bases and J gave up 6 bases; unmatched junction bases: 8. As DNA, the CDR3 is TGCAGCGTTCGAGTACAGGGGGCGGGCGAGCAGTACTTC. It yields the protein CSVRVQGAGEQYF.

This clone was seen once. The chain employs TRBV19 and TRBJ2-4; TRBD1 aligns across 8 bases. Looked up from germline, CDR1 is LNHDA and CDR2 is SQIVND (reference sequence). The ends lost 5 bases at V and 0 bases at J; junction bases unmatched: 9. The CDR3 is made up of 17 amino acids. The CDR3 loop is CASSPGQGIGAKNIQYF. CDR3 DNA sequence: TGTGCCAGTAGTCCCGGACAGGGTATCGGAGCCAAAAACATTCAGTACTTC.

The chain recombines TRBV25-1 with TRBJ2-1, with 13 bases aligning to TRBD2. The length of the CDR3 is 16 residues. The germline V gene encodes CDR1 MGHDK and CDR2 SYGVNS. V was clipped by 2 bases and J by 7 bases; unmatched bases: 5. The CDR3 DNA follows: TGTGCCAGCAGTGAAAGGGGACTAGCGGGGTTAAATGAGCAGTTCTTC. Translating it yields CASSERGLAGLNEQFF. The complete variable domain, with remaining parts taken from reference TRBV25-1 and TRBJ2-1, reads EADIYQTPRYLVIGTGKKITLECSQTMGHDKMYWYQQDPGMELHLIHYSYGVNSTEKGDLSSESTVSRIRTEHFPLTLESARPSHTSQYLCASSERGLAGLNEQFFGPGTRLTVL.

V gene TRBV5-1 combines with J gene TRBJ2-7; possible D gene TRBD2, 6 bases. Germline loops: CDR1 SGHRS, CDR2 YFSETQ. Trimming cost V 7 bases and J 7 bases, with 12 bases left between them. This CDR3 is 11 amino acids long. CDR3 sequence reads: CASQSRGEQYF. The CDR3 bases are TGCGCCAGCCAGTCCCGGGGGGAGCAGTACTTC.

The sample holds one count of this clone. This chain uses TRBV11-2 with TRBJ1-3; 7 positions match TRBD1. Germline CDR1 is SGHAT and CDR2 is FQNNGV. CDR3 length: 16 amino acids. V lost 5 bases to trimming and J lost 1 base; unmatched junction nucleotides: 8. CDR3 bases: TGTGCCAGCAGCCCTAATAACAGGGGATCTGGAAACACCATATATTTT. Protein sequence: CASSPNNRGSGNTIYF.

The chain carries TRBV29-1 and TRBJ2-2; D is unclear. Germline-derived CDR1 and CDR2 are SQVTM and ANQGSEA. The CDR3 loop spans 14 amino acids. The V end lost 6 bases, the J end lost 5 bases, and 16 bases lay between the germline ends. In nucleotides, the CDR3 is TGCAGCGTGGGCCGAGGTATCGGTACCGGGGAGCTGTTTTTT. This translates into CSVGRGIGTGELFF.

This clone was picked up one time. This chain connects TRBV5-1 to TRBJ2-1; a weak D match, TRBD2 (5 bases). In germline, CDR1 is SGHRS, CDR2 YFSETQ. This CDR3 comprises 12 residues. The germline V and J ends were trimmed by 2 bases and 9 bases, with 9 bases remaining between them. As DNA, the CDR3 is TGCGCCAGCAGCTTTACAAGCGGTGAGCAGTTCTTC. Amino acids: CASSFTSGEQFF.

The V and J genes are TRBV30 and TRBJ1-2; 9 nucleotides agree with TRBD1. V gave up 5 bases and J gave up 3 bases; unmatched junction bases: 7. Germline V gene data show CDR1 as GTSNPN and CDR2 as SVGIG (reference sequence). The CDR3 contains 14 residues. CDR3 residues: CAWPSTGGHYGYTF. DNA for the CDR3: TGTGCCTGGCCCTCGACAGGGGGGCACTATGGCTACACCTTC.

This clone was seen more than once but under ten times. The CDR3 is CASWILGGGYGYTF. The CDR3 nucleotides read TGTGCCAGCTGGATCTTAGGCGGCGGGTATGGCTACACCTTC. The chain couples TRBV6-9 to TRBJ1-2; D uncertain. Germline V lookup: CDR1 MNHGY, CDR2 SVAAGI. The CDR3 has 14 residues. The V end was cut by 8 bases, the J end by 5 bases, with 18 bases between.

The V and J genes are TRBV7-2 and TRBJ1-4; 11 nucleotides line up with TRBD1. With 5 bases clipped from V and 0 bases from J, the junction kept 11 bases outside the gene matches. This CDR3 has 19 residues. Germline CDR1 SGHTA, CDR2 FQGNSA. The CDR3 nucleotides are TGTGCCAGCAGCCCGAGACGGACAGGGGGCGGAGCAACTAATGAAAAACTGTTTTTT. It encodes CASSPRRTGGGATNEKLFF. Together with reference TRBV7-2 and TRBJ1-4, the CDR3 gives the full variable domain: GAGVSQSPSNKVTEKGKDVELRCDPISGHTALYWYRQSLGQGLEFLIYFQGNSAPDKSGLPSDRFSAERTGGSVSTLTIQRTQQEDSAVYLCASSPRRTGGGATNEKLFFGSGTQLSVL.

The rearrangement links TRBV19 to TRBJ2-3, with D unresolved. CDR1 LNHDA and CDR2 SQIVND come from the germline V gene (reference sequence). The length of the CDR3 is 15 residues. The V end was cut by 1 base, the J end by 1 base, with 9 bases between. CDR3: CASSIGSWGTDTQYF. CDR3 bases: TGTGCCAGTAGTATAGGTAGCTGGGGCACAGATACGCAGTATTTT.